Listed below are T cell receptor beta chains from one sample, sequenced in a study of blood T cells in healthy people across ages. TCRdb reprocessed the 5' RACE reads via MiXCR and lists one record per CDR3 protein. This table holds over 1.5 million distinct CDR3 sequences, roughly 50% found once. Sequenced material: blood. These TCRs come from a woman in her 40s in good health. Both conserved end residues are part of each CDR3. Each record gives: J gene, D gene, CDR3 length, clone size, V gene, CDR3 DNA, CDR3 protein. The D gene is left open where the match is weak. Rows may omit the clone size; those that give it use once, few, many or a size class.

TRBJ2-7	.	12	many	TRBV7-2	TGTGCCAGCAGTTCCTCTAACTACGAGCAGTACTTC	CASSSSNYEQYF
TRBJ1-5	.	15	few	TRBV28	TGTGCCAGCAGTTTACCGGGGCGAGTTGGTCAGCCCCAGCATTTT	CASSLPGRVGQPQHF
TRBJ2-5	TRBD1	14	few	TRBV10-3	TGTGCCATCAGTGAGGCAGGGGGCCAAGAGACCCAGTACTTC	CAISEAGGQETQYF
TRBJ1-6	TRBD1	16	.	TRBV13	TGTGCCAGCAGGGAACGGACAGGGCCGGACAATTCACCCCTCCACTTT	CASRERTGPDNSPLHF
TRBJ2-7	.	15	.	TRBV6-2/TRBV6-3	TGTGCCAGCAGAGCCCATGGACTGGCCGCCTACGAGCAGTACTTC	CASRAHGLAAYEQYF
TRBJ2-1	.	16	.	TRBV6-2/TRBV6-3	TGTGCCAGCAGTTACTCGCGGGATAGCTCCTACAATGAGCAGTTCTTC	CASSYSRDSSYNEQFF
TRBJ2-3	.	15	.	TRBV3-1	TGTGCCAGCAGCCAATTAGGGGCTGGCACAGATACGCAGTATTTT	CASSQLGAGTDTQYF
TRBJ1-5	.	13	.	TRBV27	TGTGCCAGCAGTCTCGACAGCATTAGGGCCCAGCATTTT	CASSLDSIRAQHF
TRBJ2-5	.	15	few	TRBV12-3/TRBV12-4	TGTGCCAGCAGTTCGATGGCCCCCCTAGGAGAGACCCAGTACTTC	CASSSMAPLGETQYF
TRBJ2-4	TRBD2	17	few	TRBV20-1	TGCAGTGCTAGAGATCTCGGTAGCGGGGGGCGAAGGGTCATTCAGTACTTC	CSARDLGSGGRRVIQYF
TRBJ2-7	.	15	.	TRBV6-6	TGTGCCAGCAGTTACGGGGATAAGGGGTGGAACGAGCAGTACTTC	CASSYGDKGWNEQYF
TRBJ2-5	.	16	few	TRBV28	TGTGCCAGCAGTTTCGTATTGACAAGCTCCAAAGAGACCCAGTACTTC	CASSFVLTSSKETQYF
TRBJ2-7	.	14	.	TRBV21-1	TGTGCCAGCTCCAATTGTCCGGTTAGGGTCGAGCAGTACTTC	CASSNCPVRVEQYF
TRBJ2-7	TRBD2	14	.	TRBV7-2	TGTGCCAGCATTGGGCCTAGCGGAGGTTACGAGCAGTACTTC	CASIGPSGGYEQYF
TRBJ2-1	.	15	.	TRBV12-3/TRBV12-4	TGTGCCAGCAGTTTAATAGCTCTGGATGGTAATGAGCAGTTCTTC	CASSLIALDGNEQFF
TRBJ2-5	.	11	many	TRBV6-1	TGTGCTAGCAGAGGGGAAGAGACCCAGTACTTC	CASRGEETQYF
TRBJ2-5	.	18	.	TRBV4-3	TGCGCCAGCAGCCAAAAAGCCTTGGGTAGGGGGGCCCAAGAGACCCAGTACTTC	CASSQKALGRGAQETQYF
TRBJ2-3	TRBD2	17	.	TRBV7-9	TGTGCCAGCGGCCGTGGACTAGCGGGGGGGATCACAGATACGCAGTATTTT	CASGRGLAGGITDTQYF
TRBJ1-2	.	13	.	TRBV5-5	TGTGCCAGCAGCACAGGTGGGTACGGTGGCTACACCTTC	CASSTGGYGGYTF
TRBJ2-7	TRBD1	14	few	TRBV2	TGTGCCAGCACTAATACAGGGGCGCTTTACGAGCAGTACTTC	CASTNTGALYEQYF
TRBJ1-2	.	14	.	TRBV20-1	TGCAGTGCTGTAAATTCAACTACCGCTGATGGCTACACCTTC	CSAVNSTTADGYTF
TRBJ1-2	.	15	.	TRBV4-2	TGTGCCAGCAGCCAAGTGGAGACACGGGACTATGGCTACACCTTC	CASSQVETRDYGYTF
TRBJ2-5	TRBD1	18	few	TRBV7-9	TGTGCCAGCAGCCCAAAGGTTTTCCGGGACAGGGCCATCGAGACCCAGTACTTC	CASSPKVFRDRAIETQYF
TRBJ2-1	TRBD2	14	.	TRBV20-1	TGCAGTGCGCCCTCTAGCGGGGCTTACAATGAGCAGTTCTTC	CSAPSSGAYNEQFF
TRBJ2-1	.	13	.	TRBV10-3	TGTGCCATCAGCACGCAACACAACAATGAGCAGTTCTTC	CAISTQHNNEQFF
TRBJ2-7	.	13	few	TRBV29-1	TGCAGCGTTGAACCCCAGGGCTACAATGAGCAGTACTTC	CSVEPQGYNEQYF
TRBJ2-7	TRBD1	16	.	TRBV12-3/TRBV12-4	TGTGCCGGCAGTTTAGCAGGGACAGGCCCCTCCTACGAGCAGTACTTC	CAGSLAGTGPSYEQYF
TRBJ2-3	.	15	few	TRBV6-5	TGTGCCAGCAGTTACTCCTCCCTAAACACAGATACGCAGTATTTT	CASSYSSLNTDTQYF
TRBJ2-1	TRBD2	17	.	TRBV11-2	TGTGCCAGCAGCTTCTTAAGGCTAGCGGGGGTTTACAATGAGCAGTTCTTC	CASSFLRLAGVYNEQFF
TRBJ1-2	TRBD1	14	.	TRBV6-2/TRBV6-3	TGTGCCAGCGGGGGACAGCTAGCTAACTATGGCTACACCTTC	CASGGQLANYGYTF
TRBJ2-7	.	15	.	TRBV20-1	TGCAGTGCTAGTTACCGGGAGCTAGTGGCCGACGAGCAGTACTTC	CSASYRELVADEQYF
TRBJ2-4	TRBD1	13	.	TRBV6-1	TGTGCCAGCAGGGGGACAGGGGAAAGCATTCAGTACTTC	CASRGTGESIQYF
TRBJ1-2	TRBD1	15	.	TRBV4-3	TGCGCCAGCAGCCAAGGGGACAGGGCTTTCGATGGCTACACCTTC	CASSQGDRAFDGYTF
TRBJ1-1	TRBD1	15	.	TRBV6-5	TGTGCCAGCAGTTACGGGACAGAATTGGGCACTGAAGCTTTCTTT	CASSYGTELGTEAFF
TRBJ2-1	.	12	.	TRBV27	TGTGCCAGCAGTTTCCGACAGATTGAGCAGTTCTTC	CASSFRQIEQFF
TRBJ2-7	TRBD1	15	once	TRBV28	TGTGCCAGCAGCCCCTCTCGACAGGGTTCACGCGAGCAGTACTTC	CASSPSRQGSREQYF
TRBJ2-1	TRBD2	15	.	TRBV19	TGTGCCAGTAGAGGACTAGCGGGGGAATACAATGAGCAGTTCTTC	CASRGLAGEYNEQFF
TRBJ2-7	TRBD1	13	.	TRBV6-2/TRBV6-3	TGTGCCAGCATTGGACAGGGGAGAGGCGAGCAGTACTTC	CASIGQGRGEQYF
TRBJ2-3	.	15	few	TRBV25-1	TGTGCCAGCCTTAGCGACCGGGACCGCACAGATACGCAGTATTTT	CASLSDRDRTDTQYF
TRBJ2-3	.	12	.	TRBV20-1	TGCAGTGCTAGACCTGCCAGGGGTACGCAGTATTTT	CSARPARGTQYF
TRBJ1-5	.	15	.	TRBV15	TGTGCCACCAGCGATGGACAGATACATGCTCAGCCCCAGCATTTT	CATSDGQIHAQPQHF
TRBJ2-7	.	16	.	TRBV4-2	TGTGCCTGCAGCCAAGGTCCCGGGGGCAGCTCCTACGAGCAGTACTTC	CACSQGPGGSSYEQYF
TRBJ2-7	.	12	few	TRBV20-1	TGCAGTGCAATAGGGAACTCCTACGAGCAGTACTTC	CSAIGNSYEQYF
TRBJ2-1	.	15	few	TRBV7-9	TGTGCCAGCAGCTCCCCGAGGGGGGTTGGGTATGAGCAGTTCTTC	CASSSPRGVGYEQFF
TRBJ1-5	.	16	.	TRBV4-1	TGCGCCAGCAGCCAAGGCCGAGTGAATAGCAATCAGCCCCAGCATTTT	CASSQGRVNSNQPQHF
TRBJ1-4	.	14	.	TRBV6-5	TGTGCCAGCGGACCGACAGTTTCGGCTGAAAAACTGTTTTTT	CASGPTVSAEKLFF
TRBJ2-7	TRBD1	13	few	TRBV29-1	TGCAGCGGTGCTGGGACAGGGGGATACGAGCAGTACTTC	CSGAGTGGYEQYF
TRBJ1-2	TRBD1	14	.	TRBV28	TGTGCCAGCAGTCCCTCAGGGGGCGGCTATGGCTACACCTTC	CASSPSGGGYGYTF
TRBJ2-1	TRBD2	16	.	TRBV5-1	TGCGCCAGCAGCTACGGACTAGCGGGGCCCTACAATGAGCAGTTCTTC	CASSYGLAGPYNEQFF